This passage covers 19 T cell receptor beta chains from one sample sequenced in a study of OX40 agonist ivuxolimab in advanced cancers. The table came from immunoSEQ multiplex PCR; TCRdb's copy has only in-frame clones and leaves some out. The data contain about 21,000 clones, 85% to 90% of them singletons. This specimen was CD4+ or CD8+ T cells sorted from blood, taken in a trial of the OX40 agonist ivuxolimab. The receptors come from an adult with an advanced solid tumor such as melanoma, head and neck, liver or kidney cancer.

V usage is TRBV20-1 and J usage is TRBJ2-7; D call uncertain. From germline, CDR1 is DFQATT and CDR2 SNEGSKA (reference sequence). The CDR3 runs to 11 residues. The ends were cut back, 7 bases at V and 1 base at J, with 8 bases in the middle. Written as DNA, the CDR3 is TGCAGTGTTCCACAATCCTACGAGCAGTACTTC. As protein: CSVPQSYEQYF.

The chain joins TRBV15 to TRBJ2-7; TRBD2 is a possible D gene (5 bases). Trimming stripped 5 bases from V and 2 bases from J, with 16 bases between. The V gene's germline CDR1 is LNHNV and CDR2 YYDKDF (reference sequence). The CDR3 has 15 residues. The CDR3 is CATSSGPPGTYEQYF. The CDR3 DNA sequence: TGTGCCACCAGCTCAGGACCTCCGGGGACCTACGAGCAGTACTTC.

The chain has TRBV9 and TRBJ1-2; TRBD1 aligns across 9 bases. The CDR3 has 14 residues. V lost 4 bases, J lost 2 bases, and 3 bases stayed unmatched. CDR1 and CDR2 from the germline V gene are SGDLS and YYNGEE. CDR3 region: CASSPGQGNYGYTF. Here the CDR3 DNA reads TGTGCCAGCAGCCCTGGACAGGGGAACTATGGCTACACCTTC. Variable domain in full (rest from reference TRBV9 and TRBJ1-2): DSGVTQTPKHLITATGQRVTLRCSPRSGDLSVYWYQQSLDQGLQFLIQYYNGEERAKGNILERFSAQQFPDLHSELNLSSLELGDSALYFCASSPGQGNYGYTFGSGTRLTVV.

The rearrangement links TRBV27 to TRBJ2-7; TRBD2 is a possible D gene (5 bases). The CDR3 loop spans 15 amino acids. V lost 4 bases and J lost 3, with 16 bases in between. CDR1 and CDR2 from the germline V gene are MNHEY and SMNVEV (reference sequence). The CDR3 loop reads CASSSLGGQHYEQYF. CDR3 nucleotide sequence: TGTGCCAGCAGTTCCCTAGGAGGTCAGCACTACGAGCAGTACTTC.

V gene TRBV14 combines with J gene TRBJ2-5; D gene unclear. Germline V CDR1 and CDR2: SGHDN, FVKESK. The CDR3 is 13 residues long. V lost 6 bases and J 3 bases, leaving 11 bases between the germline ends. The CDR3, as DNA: TGTGCCAGCAGGAGACACCTCGAAGAGACCCAGTACTTC. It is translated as CASRRHLEETQYF.

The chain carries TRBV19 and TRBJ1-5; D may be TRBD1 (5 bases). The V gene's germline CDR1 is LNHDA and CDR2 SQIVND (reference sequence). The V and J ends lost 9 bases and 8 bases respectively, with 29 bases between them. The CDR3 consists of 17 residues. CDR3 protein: CASLVSGTLILDEPQHF. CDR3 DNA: TGTGCCAGCCTCGTCTCCGGGACTCTTATTCTAGATGAGCCCCAGCATTTT.

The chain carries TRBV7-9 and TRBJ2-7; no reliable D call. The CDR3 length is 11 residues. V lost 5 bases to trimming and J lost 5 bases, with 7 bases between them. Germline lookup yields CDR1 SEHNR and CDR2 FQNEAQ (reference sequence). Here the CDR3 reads CASSPAHEQYF. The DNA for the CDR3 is TGTGCCAGCAGCCCAGCCCACGAGCAGTACTTC.

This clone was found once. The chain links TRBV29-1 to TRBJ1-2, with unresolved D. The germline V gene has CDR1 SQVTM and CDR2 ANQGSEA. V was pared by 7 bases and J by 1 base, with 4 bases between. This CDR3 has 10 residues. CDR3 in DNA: TGCAGCGATGGTAACTATGGCTACACCTTC. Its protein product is CSDGNYGYTF.

The DNA of the CDR3 is TGTGCCAGCAGTGAACCAACACCCTACGAGCAGTACTTC. This encodes CASSEPTPYEQYF. The chain uses TRBV6-5 and TRBJ2-7; D is unresolved. The V gene's germline CDR1 is MNHEY and CDR2 SVGAGI. Trimming removed 5 bases from V and 2 bases from J, with 10 bases in between. The CDR3 consists of 13 residues.

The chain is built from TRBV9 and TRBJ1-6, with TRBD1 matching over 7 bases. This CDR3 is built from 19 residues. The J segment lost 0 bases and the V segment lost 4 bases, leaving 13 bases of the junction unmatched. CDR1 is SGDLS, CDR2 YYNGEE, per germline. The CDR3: CASSSTGTAHISYNSPLHF. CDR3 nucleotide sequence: TGTGCCAGCAGCTCAACCGGGACAGCCCATATCTCCTATAATTCACCCCTCCACTTT.

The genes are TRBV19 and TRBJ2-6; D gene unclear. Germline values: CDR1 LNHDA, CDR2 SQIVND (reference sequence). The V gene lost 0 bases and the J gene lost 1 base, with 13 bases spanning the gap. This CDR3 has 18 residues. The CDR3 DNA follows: TGTGCCAGTAGTATAGATCGAGCAGTTTGGTCTGGGGCCAACGTCCTGACTTTC. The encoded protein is CASSIDRAVWSGANVLTF. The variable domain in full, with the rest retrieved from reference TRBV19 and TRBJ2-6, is DGGITQSPKYLFRKEGQNVTLSCEQNLNHDAMYWYRQDPGQGLRLIYYSQIVNDFQKGDIAEGYSVSREKKESFPLTVTSAQKNPTAFYLCASSIDRAVWSGANVLTFGAGSRLTVL.

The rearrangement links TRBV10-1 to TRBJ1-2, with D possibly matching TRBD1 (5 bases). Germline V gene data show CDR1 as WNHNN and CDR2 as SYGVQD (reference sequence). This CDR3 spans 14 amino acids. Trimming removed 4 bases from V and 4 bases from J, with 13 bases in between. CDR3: CASSAKGYGYGYTF. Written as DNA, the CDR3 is TGCGCCAGCAGTGCAAAGGGGTACGGCTATGGCTACACCTTC.

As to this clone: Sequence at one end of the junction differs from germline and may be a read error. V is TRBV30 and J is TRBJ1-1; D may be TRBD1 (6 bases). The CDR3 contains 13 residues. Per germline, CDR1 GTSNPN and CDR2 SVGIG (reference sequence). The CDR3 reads CAWGVGGGTEAFF. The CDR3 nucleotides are TGTGCCTGGGGTGTGGGGGGCGGCACTGAAGCTTTCTTT. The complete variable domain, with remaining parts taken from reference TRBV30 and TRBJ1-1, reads SQTIHQWPATLVQPVGSPLSLECTVEGTSNPNLYWYRQAAGRGLQLLFYSVGIGQISSEVPQNLSASRPQDRQFILSSKKLLLSDSGFYLCAWGVGGGTEAFFGQGTRLTVV.

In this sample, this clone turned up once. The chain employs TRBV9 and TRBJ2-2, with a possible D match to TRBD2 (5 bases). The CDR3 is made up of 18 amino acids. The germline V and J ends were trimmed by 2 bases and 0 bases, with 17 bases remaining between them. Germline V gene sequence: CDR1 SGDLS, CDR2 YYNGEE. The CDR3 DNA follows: TGTGCCAGCAGCGTCCGGGGTGGGTACCCAACGAACACCGGGGAGCTGTTTTTT. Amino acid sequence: CASSVRGGYPTNTGELFF.

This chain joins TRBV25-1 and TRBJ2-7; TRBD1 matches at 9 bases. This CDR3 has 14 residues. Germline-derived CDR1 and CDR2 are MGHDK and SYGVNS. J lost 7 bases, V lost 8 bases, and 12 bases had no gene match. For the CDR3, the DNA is TGTGCCAGCCTTCCCCGGGGACAGGGTGGAGAGCAGTACTTC. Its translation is CASLPRGQGGEQYF.

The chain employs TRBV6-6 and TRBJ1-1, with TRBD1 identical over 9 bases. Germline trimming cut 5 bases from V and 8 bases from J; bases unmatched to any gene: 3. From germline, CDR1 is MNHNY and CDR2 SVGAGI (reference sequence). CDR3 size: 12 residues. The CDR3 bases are TGTGCCAGCAGTACAGGGGGCCGGGAAGCTTTCTTT. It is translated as CASSTGGREAFF.

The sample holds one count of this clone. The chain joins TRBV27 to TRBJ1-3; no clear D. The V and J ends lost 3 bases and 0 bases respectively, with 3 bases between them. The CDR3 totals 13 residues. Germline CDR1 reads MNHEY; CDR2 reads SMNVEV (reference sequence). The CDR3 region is CASSLYSGNTIYF. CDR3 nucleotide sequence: TGTGCCAGCAGTTTGTACTCTGGAAACACCATATATTTT.

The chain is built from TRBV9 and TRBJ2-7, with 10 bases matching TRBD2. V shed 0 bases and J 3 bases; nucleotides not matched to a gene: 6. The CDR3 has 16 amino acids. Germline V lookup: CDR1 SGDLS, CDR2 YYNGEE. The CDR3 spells CASSVDGTSVIYEQYF. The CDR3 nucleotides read TGTGCCAGCAGCGTAGACGGGACTAGCGTCATCTACGAGCAGTACTTC.

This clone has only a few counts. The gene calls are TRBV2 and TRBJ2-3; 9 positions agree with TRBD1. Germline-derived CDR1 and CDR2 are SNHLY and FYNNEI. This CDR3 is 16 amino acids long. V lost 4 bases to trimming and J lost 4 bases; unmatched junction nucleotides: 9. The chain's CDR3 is CASSGSGTGRPDTQYF. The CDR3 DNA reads TGTGCCAGCAGTGGCTCCGGGACAGGGAGGCCAGATACGCAGTATTTT.